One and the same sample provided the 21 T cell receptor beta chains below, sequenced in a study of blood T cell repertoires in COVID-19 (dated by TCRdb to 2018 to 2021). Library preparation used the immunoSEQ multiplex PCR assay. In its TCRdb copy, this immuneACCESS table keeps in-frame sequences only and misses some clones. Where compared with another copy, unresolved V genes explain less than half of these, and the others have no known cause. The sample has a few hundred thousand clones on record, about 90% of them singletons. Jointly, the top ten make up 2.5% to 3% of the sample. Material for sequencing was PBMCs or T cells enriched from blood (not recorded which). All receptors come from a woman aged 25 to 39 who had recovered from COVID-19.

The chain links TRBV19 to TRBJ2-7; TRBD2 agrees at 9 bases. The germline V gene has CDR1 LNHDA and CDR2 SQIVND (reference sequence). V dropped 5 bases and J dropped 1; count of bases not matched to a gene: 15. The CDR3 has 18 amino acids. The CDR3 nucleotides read TGTGCCAGTAGTCCAAGTGGTCCTGGGCTAGCGGGATCCTACGAGCAGTACTTC. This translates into CASSPSGPGLAGSYEQYF. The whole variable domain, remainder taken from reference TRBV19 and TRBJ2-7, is DGGITQSPKYLFRKEGQNVTLSCEQNLNHDAMYWYRQDPGQGLRLIYYSQIVNDFQKGDIAEGYSVSREKKESFPLTVTSAQKNPTAFYLCASSPSGPGLAGSYEQYFGPGTRLTVT.

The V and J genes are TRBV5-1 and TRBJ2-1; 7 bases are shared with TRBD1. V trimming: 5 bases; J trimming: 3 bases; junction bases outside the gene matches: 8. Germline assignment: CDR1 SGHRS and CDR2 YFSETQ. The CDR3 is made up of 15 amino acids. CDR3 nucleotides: TGCGCCAGCAGTTTGACAGGGAATCTCTACAATGAGCAGTTCTTC. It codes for CASSLTGNLYNEQFF. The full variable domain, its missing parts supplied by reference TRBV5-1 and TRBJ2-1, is KAGVTQTPRYLIKTRGQQVTLSCSPISGHRSVSWYQQTPGQGLQFLFEYFSETQRNKGNFPGRFSGRQFSNSRSEMNVSTLELGDSALYLCASSLTGNLYNEQFFGPGTRLTVL.

The CDR3 protein is CASSLADRHSNQPQHF. CDR3 DNA sequence: TGTGCCAGCAGTTTAGCAGACAGGCACAGCAATCAGCCCCAGCATTTT. The chain couples TRBV27 to TRBJ1-5; TRBD1 is a possible D gene (6 bases). Looked up from germline, CDR1 is MNHEY and CDR2 is SMNVEV (reference sequence). This CDR3 comprises 16 residues. The ends were cut back, 2 bases at V and 1 base at J, with 12 bases in the middle.

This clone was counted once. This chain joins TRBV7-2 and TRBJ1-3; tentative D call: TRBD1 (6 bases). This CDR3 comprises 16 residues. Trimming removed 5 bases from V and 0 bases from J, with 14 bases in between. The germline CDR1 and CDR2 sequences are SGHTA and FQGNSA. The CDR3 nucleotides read TGTGCCAGCAGCCTTAGACAGGTCGTCTCTGGAAACACCATATATTTT. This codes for CASSLRQVVSGNTIYF.

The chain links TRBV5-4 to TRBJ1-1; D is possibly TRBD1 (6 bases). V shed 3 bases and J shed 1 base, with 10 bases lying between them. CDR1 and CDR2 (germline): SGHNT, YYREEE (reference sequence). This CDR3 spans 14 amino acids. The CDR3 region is CASSWGLENTEAFF. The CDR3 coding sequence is TGTGCCAGCAGCTGGGGGCTGGAGAACACTGAAGCTTTCTTT.

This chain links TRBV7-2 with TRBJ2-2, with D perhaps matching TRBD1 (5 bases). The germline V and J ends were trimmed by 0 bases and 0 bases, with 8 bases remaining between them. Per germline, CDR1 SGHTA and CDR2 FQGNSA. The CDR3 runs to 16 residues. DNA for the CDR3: TGTGCCAGCAGCTTAGCGCGGACAACGAACACCGGGGAGCTGTTTTTT. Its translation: CASSLARTTNTGELFF. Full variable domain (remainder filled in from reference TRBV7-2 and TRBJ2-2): GAGVSQSPSNKVTEKGKDVELRCDPISGHTALYWYRQSLGQGLEFLIYFQGNSAPDKSGLPSDRFSAERTGGSVSTLTIQRTQQEDSAVYLCASSLARTTNTGELFFGEGSRLTVL.

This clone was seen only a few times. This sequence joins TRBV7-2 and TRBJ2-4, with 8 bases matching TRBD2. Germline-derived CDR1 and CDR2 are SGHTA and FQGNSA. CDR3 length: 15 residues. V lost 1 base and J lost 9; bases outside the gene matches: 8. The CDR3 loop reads CASSLGSGSGGIQYF. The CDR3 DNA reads TGTGCCAGCAGCTTAGGGAGCGGGAGTGGGGGCATTCAGTACTTC.

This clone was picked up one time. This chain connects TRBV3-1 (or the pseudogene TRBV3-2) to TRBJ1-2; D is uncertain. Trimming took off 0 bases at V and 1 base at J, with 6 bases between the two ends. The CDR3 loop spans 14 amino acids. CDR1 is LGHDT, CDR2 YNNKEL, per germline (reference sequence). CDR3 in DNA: TGTGCCAGCAGCCAAGATGCCAGTAACTATGGCTACACCTTC. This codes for CASSQDASNYGYTF.

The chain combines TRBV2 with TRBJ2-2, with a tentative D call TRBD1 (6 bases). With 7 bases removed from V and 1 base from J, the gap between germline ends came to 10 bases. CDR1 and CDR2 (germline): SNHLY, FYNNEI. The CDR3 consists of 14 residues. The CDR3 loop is CASTGQVNTGELFF. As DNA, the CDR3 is TGTGCCAGCACGGGACAAGTGAACACCGGGGAGCTGTTTTTT.

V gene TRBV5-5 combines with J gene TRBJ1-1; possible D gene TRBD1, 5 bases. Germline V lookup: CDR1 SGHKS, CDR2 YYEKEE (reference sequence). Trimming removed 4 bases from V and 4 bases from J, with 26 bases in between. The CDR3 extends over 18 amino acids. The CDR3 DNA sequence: TGTGCCAGCAGCCCCCTCTGGGGCCGGAGCCGATCTGCCACTGAAGCTTTCTTT. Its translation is CASSPLWGRSRSATEAFF.

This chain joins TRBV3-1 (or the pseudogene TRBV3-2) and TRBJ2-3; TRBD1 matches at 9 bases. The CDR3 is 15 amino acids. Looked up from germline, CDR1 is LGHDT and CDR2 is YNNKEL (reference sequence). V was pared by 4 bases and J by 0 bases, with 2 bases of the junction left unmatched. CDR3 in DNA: TGTGCCAGCAGCCCCGACAGGGGGAGCACAGATACGCAGTATTTT. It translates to CASSPDRGSTDTQYF.

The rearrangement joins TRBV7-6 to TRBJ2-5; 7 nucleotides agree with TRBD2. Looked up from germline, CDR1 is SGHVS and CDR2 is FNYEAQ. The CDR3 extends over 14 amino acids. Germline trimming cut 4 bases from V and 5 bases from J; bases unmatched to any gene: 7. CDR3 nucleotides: TGTGCCAGCAGCTCCACGGGGGGATGGGAGACCCAGTACTTC. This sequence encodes CASSSTGGWETQYF. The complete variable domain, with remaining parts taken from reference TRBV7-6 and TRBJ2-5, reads GAGVSQSPRYKVTKRGQDVALRCDPISGHVSLYWYRQALGQGPEFLTYFNYEAQQDKSGLPNDRFSAERPEGSISTLTIQRTEQRDSAMYRCASSSTGGWETQYFGPGTRLLVL.

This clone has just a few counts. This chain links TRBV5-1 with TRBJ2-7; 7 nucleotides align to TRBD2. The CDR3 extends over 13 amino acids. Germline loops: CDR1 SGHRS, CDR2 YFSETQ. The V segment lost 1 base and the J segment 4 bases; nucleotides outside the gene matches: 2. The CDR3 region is CASSLRGEYEQYF. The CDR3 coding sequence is TGCGCCAGCAGCTTGCGGGGGGAGTACGAGCAGTACTTC. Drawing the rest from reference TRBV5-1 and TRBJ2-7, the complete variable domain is KAGVTQTPRYLIKTRGQQVTLSCSPISGHRSVSWYQQTPGQGLQFLFEYFSETQRNKGNFPGRFSGRQFSNSRSEMNVSTLELGDSALYLCASSLRGEYEQYFGPGTRLTVT.

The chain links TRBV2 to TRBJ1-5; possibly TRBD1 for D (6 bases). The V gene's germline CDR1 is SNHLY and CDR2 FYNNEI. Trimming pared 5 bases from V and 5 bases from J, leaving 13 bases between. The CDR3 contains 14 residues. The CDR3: CASSLQGFDQPQHF. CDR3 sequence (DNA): TGTGCCAGCAGTCTACAGGGTTTTGATCAGCCCCAGCATTTT.

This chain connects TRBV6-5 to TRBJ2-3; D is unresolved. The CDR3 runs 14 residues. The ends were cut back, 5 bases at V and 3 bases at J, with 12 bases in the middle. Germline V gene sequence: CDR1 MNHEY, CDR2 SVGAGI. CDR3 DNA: TGTGCCAGCAGTAGGTGGTCGGAGACAGATACGCAGTATTTT. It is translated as CASSRWSETDTQYF.

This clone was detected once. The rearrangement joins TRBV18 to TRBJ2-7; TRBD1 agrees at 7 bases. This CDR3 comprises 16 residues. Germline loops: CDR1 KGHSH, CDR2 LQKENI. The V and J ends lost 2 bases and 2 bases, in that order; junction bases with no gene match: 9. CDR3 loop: CASSPVDRVFPYEQYF. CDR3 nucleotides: TGTGCCAGCTCACCAGTCGACAGGGTATTCCCCTACGAGCAGTACTTC.

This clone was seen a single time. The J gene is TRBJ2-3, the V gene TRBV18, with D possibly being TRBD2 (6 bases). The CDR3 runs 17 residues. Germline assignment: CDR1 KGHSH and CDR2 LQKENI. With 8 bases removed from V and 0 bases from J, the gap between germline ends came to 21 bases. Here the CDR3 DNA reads TGTGCCAGCACATCCCCAGGCCCGGGGGTTAGCACAGATACGCAGTATTTT. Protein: CASTSPGPGVSTDTQYF.

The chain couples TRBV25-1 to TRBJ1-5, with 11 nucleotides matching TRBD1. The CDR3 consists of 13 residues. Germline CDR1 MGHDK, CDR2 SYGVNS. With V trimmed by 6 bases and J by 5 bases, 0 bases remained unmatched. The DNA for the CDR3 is TGTGCCAGCAGGGGACAGGGGGATCAGCCCCAGCATTTT. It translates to CASRGQGDQPQHF.

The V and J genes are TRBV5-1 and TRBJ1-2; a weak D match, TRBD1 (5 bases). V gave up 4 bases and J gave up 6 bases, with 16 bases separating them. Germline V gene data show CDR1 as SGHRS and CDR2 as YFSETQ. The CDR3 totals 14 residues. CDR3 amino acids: CASSQGGGENGYTF. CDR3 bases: TGCGCCAGCAGCCAAGGAGGAGGGGAGAATGGCTACACCTTC. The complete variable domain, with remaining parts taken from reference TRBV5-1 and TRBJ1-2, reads KAGVTQTPRYLIKTRGQQVTLSCSPISGHRSVSWYQQTPGQGLQFLFEYFSETQRNKGNFPGRFSGRQFSNSRSEMNVSTLELGDSALYLCASSQGGGENGYTFGSGTRLTVV.

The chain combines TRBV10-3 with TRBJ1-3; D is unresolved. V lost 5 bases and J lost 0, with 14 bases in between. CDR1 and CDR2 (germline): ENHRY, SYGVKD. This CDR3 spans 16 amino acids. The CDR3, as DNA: TGTGCCATCAGTTACGGAGACCGAAACTCTGGAAACACCATATATTTT. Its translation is CAISYGDRNSGNTIYF.

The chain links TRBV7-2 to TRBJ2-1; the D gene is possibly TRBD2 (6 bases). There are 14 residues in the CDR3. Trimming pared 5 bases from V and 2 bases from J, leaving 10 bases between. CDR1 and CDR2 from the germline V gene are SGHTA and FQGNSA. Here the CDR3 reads CASSIRETYNEQFF. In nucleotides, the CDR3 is TGTGCCAGCAGCATTCGGGAGACCTACAATGAGCAGTTCTTC. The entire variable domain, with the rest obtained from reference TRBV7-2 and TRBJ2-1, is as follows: GAGVSQSPSNKVTEKGKDVELRCDPISGHTALYWYRQSLGQGLEFLIYFQGNSAPDKSGLPSDRFSAERTGGSVSTLTIQRTQQEDSAVYLCASSIRETYNEQFFGPGTRLTVL.